This entry lists 26 T cell receptor beta chains sequenced from one sample in a study of blood T cell repertoires in COVID-19. The table came from immunoSEQ multiplex PCR; TCRdb's copy has only in-frame clones and leaves some out. Found here are tens of thousands of clones, 85% to 90% of them singletons; the top ten hold approximately 10%. Sequencing input: peripheral blood. These receptor sequences come from a man aged 50 to 60 with active COVID-19.

The rearrangement links TRBV6-5 to TRBJ2-7; 10 bases align to TRBD1. The CDR3 runs to 13 residues. The trim removed 6 bases at V and 5 bases at J, leaving 4 bases unmatched. Germline V gene sequence: CDR1 MNHEY, CDR2 SVGAGI. CDR3 loop: CASSDGTGDEQYF. The CDR3 DNA reads TGTGCCAGCAGCGACGGGACAGGGGACGAGCAGTACTTC.

The rearrangement links TRBV5-1 to TRBJ2-3, with 10 nucleotides matching TRBD2. The CDR3 runs 15 residues. With V trimmed by 3 bases and J by 3 bases, 4 bases remained unmatched. Germline V gene lookup returns CDR1 SGHRS and CDR2 YFSETQ. CDR3 in DNA: TGCGCCAGCAGCTGGCTAGCGGGAGTTACAGATACGCAGTATTTT. Its translation is CASSWLAGVTDTQYF.

DNA of the CDR3: TGTGCCAGCAGCCAGCTCGGACTAGAAACAGATACGCAGTATTTT. Residues: CASSQLGLETDTQYF. The chain uses TRBV3-1 (or the pseudogene TRBV3-2) and TRBJ2-3; 7 nucleotides match TRBD2. Germline V gene sequence: CDR1 LGHDT, CDR2 YNNKEL (reference sequence). J was trimmed by 3 bases and V by 3 bases; bases with no gene match: 6. There are 15 residues in the CDR3.

This chain links TRBV24-1 with TRBJ2-4; 9 bases are a match to TRBD1. Germline assignment: CDR1 KGHDR and CDR2 SFDVKD. The CDR3 loop spans 14 amino acids. V was clipped by 9 bases and J by 1 base; unmatched bases: 3. The CDR3 DNA is TGTGCCACCCGGGACAGGGAGGCCAAAAACATTCAGTACTTC. It specifies CATRDREAKNIQYF.

As regards this clone: Germline and junction disagree at one end, which may indicate a read error. The genes are TRBV19 and TRBJ2-2; 7 nucleotides align to TRBD1. The CDR3 consists of 15 residues. The germline CDR1 and CDR2 sequences are LNHDA and SQIVND (reference sequence). This CDR3 reads CASSTGQTHAGDLFF. The CDR3, as DNA: TGTGCCAGTAGTACGGGACAGACACACGCAGGGGATCTGTTTTTT.

In this sample, this clone turned up once. The chain employs TRBV7-8 and TRBJ2-1, with a possible D match to TRBD2 (5 bases). The V and J ends lost 5 bases and 0 bases respectively, with 17 bases between them. The CDR3 is 17 amino acids. Germline V gives CDR1 SGHVS, CDR2 FQNEAQ. The CDR3 reads CASSTRFRGSSYNEQFF. The DNA of the CDR3 is TGTGCCAGCAGCACCCGGTTCCGGGGAAGCTCCTACAATGAGCAGTTCTTC.

V is TRBV30 and J is TRBJ1-6, with 9 bases that match TRBD1. After removal of 0 bases from V and 10 bases from J, the junction contained 7 bases not matched to a gene. Germline CDR1 reads GTSNPN; CDR2 reads SVGIG (reference sequence). This CDR3 is built from 15 residues. The CDR3 region has the DNA TGTGCCTGGAGTGTCGCCGGGACAGGGATATCACCCCTCCACTTT. This encodes CAWSVAGTGISPLHF.

The CDR3 region has the DNA TGTGCCAGCAGCTTGGATCAGGGTTTGCACACCATATATTTT. It is translated as CASSLDQGLHTIYF. The chain joins TRBV5-4 to TRBJ1-3, with D perhaps TRBD1 (5 bases). Germline V gene sequence: CDR1 SGHNT, CDR2 YYREEE (reference sequence). V shed 0 bases and J shed 8 bases, with 12 bases lying between them. The CDR3 runs 14 residues.

This clone occurred once. The chain combines TRBV18 with TRBJ1-1; D is unclear. The germline gives CDR1 KGHSH, CDR2 LQKENI. V dropped 5 bases and J dropped 0 bases, with 7 bases sitting between them. The CDR3 is made up of 13 amino acids. CDR3 sequence: CASSGQVNTEAFF. Written as DNA, the CDR3 is TGTGCCAGCTCAGGCCAAGTGAACACTGAAGCTTTCTTT.

This chain joins TRBV24-1 and TRBJ2-5; weak D call: TRBD1 (7 bases). The germline V gene encodes CDR1 KGHDR and CDR2 SFDVKD. The CDR3 totals 18 residues. V was clipped by 4 bases and J by 1 base, with 21 bases between them. This CDR3 is CATSENRGGLGLQETQYF. The CDR3, as DNA: TGTGCCACCAGTGAGAATCGAGGGGGCTTGGGACTCCAAGAGACCCAGTACTTC.

The genes are TRBV5-5 and TRBJ1-2; D is uncertain. There are 13 residues in the CDR3. V was cut by 0 bases and J by 6 bases, with 9 bases left in between. Per the germline V gene, CDR1 is SGHKS and CDR2 is YYEKEE (reference sequence). In DNA form, the CDR3 reads TGTGCCAGCAGCTTGGCCGAACAGCATGGCTACACCTTC. Translated: CASSLAEQHGYTF.

The chain has TRBV21-1 and TRBJ2-1; TRBD2 is the table's D call, not checked against the DNA. TRBV21-1 is designated a pseudogene. This CDR3 region has 18 residues. The CDR3 reads CATRRLAGFPSSYNEQFF. Written as DNA, the CDR3 is TGTGCCACCCGACGGCTAGCGGGTTTCCCCAGCTCCTACAATGAGCAGTTCTTC.

The rearrangement joins TRBV19 to TRBJ2-7, with 8 bases aligning to TRBD1. Losses at the gene ends were 5 bases for V and 1 base for J; bases not matched to a gene: 4. CDR1 and CDR2 from the germline V gene are LNHDA and SQIVND (reference sequence). This CDR3 region has 14 residues. The CDR3 sequence is CASSVTGGSYEQYF. The CDR3 DNA is TGTGCCAGTAGTGTTACAGGGGGATCCTACGAGCAGTACTTC.

The chain recombines TRBV7-3 with TRBJ2-7; 10 bases are a match to TRBD2. V dropped 0 bases and J dropped 5; count of bases not matched to a gene: 4. This CDR3 spans 15 amino acids. Germline V gene lookup returns CDR1 SGHTA and CDR2 FQGTGA. The CDR3 bases are TGTGCCAGCAGCTTAACCCGGCTAGCGGGAGACGAGCAGTACTTC. As protein: CASSLTRLAGDEQYF. The full variable domain, its missing parts supplied by reference TRBV7-3 and TRBJ2-7, is GAGVSQTPSNKVTEKGKYVELRCDPISGHTALYWYRQSLGQGPEFLIYFQGTGAADDSGLPNDRFFAVRPEGSVSTLKIQRTERGDSAVYLCASSLTRLAGDEQYFGPGTRLTVT.

The chain combines TRBV4-2 with TRBJ2-3; D not certain. V was trimmed by 0 bases and J by 7 bases, leaving 14 bases between them. The V gene's germline CDR1 is LGHNA and CDR2 YNFKEQ. The CDR3 is 15 amino acids. In nucleotides, the CDR3 is TGTGCCAGCAGCCAAGATCCCCAGCGCGGCAATACGCAGTATTTT. This translates into CASSQDPQRGNTQYF.

In its sample, this clone was seen once. V and J are TRBV11-1 and TRBJ2-7, with 10 bases matching TRBD1. The CDR3 covers 14 residues. Looked up from germline, CDR1 is SGHAT and CDR2 is FQDESV (reference sequence). V was clipped by 5 bases and J by 4 bases; unmatched bases: 5. CDR3: CASSTTGGAYEQYF. The CDR3 nucleotides read TGTGCCAGCAGCACGACAGGGGGCGCGTACGAGCAGTACTTC.

This clone has just one count. The genes are TRBV7-9 and TRBJ1-2; D is possibly TRBD1 (5 bases). V was clipped by 1 base and J by 1 base, with 10 bases between them. The CDR3 runs to 15 residues. From germline, CDR1 is SEHNR and CDR2 FQNEAQ (reference sequence). The CDR3 here is CASSLGDSDNYGYTF. The CDR3 region has the DNA TGTGCCAGCAGCTTAGGAGACAGTGATAACTATGGCTACACCTTC.

The rearrangement joins TRBV2 to TRBJ2-7; D gene ambiguous. Trimming pared 7 bases from V and 6 bases from J, leaving 16 bases between. The CDR3 is 13 residues long. The germline V gene has CDR1 SNHLY and CDR2 FYNNEI. The chain's CDR3 is CASKPPQTGEQYF. DNA for the CDR3: TGTGCCAGCAAGCCGCCACAAACGGGCGAGCAGTACTTC.

V and J are TRBV5-1 and TRBJ2-3; D not resolved. This CDR3 is built from 14 residues. CDR1 is SGHRS, CDR2 YFSETQ, per germline. The V end was cut by 2 bases, the J end by 6 bases, with 13 bases between. CDR3 loop: CASSFLSPRDTQYF. The CDR3 DNA reads as TGCGCCAGCAGCTTTTTGTCCCCCCGGGATACGCAGTATTTT.

Only one count was recorded for this clone. This sequence joins TRBV6-5 and TRBJ1-3; D might be TRBD1 (5 bases). The CDR3 is 15 residues long. V was trimmed by 5 bases and J by 0 bases, leaving 11 bases between them. The germline V gene encodes CDR1 MNHEY and CDR2 SVGAGI. The CDR3 loop reads CASSPGKRSGNTIYF. As DNA, the CDR3 is TGTGCCAGCAGTCCAGGGAAACGCTCTGGAAACACCATATATTTT.

The count of this clone is one. This chain connects TRBV12-2 to TRBJ1-1. TRBV12-2 is described as a pseudogene. This CDR3 comprises 12 residues. DNA of the CDR3: TGTGCAAGTCGCCCGATATTAGCTGAAGCTTTCTTT. Protein sequence: CASRPILAEAFF.

V usage is TRBV24-1 and J usage is TRBJ1-5, with 9 nucleotides matching TRBD1. The V segment lost 2 bases and the J segment 5 bases; nucleotides outside the gene matches: 3. In germline, CDR1 is KGHDR, CDR2 SFDVKD. The CDR3 extends over 15 amino acids. CDR3 residues: CATSDSGQGYQPQHF. CDR3 DNA sequence: TGTGCCACCAGTGATTCGGGACAGGGTTATCAGCCCCAGCATTTT.

This clone was recorded only once. The chain joins TRBV6-5 to TRBJ1-1; the match to TRBD1 covers 9 bases. Germline V CDR1 and CDR2: MNHEY, SVGAGI. J was trimmed by 5 bases and V by 6 bases; bases with no gene match: 7. CDR3 size: 14 residues. This CDR3 reads CASRDRGLGTEAFF. The CDR3 DNA is TGTGCCAGCAGGGACAGGGGCCTGGGGACTGAAGCTTTCTTT.

V and J are TRBV29-1 and TRBJ2-1; 7 bases fit TRBD1. The CDR3 covers 15 residues. Germline lookup yields CDR1 SQVTM and CDR2 ANQGSEA. J gave up 7 bases and V 4 bases, and 13 bases lay outside the gene matches. The CDR3 DNA follows: TGCAGCGTTGGAGAGGACCCCTCGACAGGGAATGAGCAGTTCTTC. The encoded protein is CSVGEDPSTGNEQFF.

The rearrangement links TRBV19 to TRBJ1-5; no reliable D call. The germline gives CDR1 LNHDA, CDR2 SQIVND (reference sequence). The CDR3 is 14 amino acids. Trimming took 6 bases from V and 0 from J, leaving 9 bases between them. The CDR3 spells CASSEELSNQPQHF. The CDR3 DNA reads TGTGCCAGTAGCGAGGAGCTTAGCAATCAGCCCCAGCATTTT. Full variable domain (remainder filled in from reference TRBV19 and TRBJ1-5): DGGITQSPKYLFRKEGQNVTLSCEQNLNHDAMYWYRQDPGQGLRLIYYSQIVNDFQKGDIAEGYSVSREKKESFPLTVTSAQKNPTAFYLCASSEELSNQPQHFGDGTRLSIL.

The rearrangement uses TRBV19 and TRBJ1-5; 7 bases are a match to TRBD1. There are 14 residues in the CDR3. CDR1 and CDR2 (germline): LNHDA, SQIVND (reference sequence). V lost 6 bases to trimming and J lost 2 bases; unmatched junction nucleotides: 4. CDR3: CASRNRGGNQPQHF. Here the CDR3 DNA reads TGTGCCAGTAGGAACAGGGGAGGCAATCAGCCCCAGCATTTT.